A single sample gave rise to the 22 T cell receptor beta chains below, sequenced in a study of blood T cell repertoires in COVID-19. Assay: immunoSEQ multiplex PCR; the TCRdb copy retains only in-frame clones and omits some. Of fewer than 200,000 clones in the sample, 85% to 90% were seen once. Source material: peripheral blood. These receptors all stem from a woman aged 55 to 70 with acute or convalescent COVID-19.

This chain joins TRBV28 and TRBJ1-2; D is unresolved. The germline V gene has CDR1 MDHEN and CDR2 SYDVKM. The ends were cut back, 3 bases at V and 4 bases at J, with 9 bases in the middle. The CDR3 extends over 13 amino acids. The CDR3 DNA is TGTGCCAGCAGTTTCCGAGGAGCCTATGGCTACACCTTC. It codes for CASSFRGAYGYTF.

V is TRBV6-2 or TRBV6-3 and J is TRBJ2-1; possible D gene TRBD2, 5 bases. In germline, CDR1 is MNHEY, CDR2 SVGEGT. V lost 0 bases to trimming and J lost 6 bases, with 15 bases between them. This CDR3 has 16 amino acids. The DNA of the CDR3 is TGTGCCAGCAGTTACTCGTCGCGGGCTGCTGTCAATGAGCAGTTCTTC. This codes for CASSYSSRAAVNEQFF.

This rearrangement joins TRBV4-1 to TRBJ1-3, with 8 nucleotides matching TRBD1. Trimming removed 4 bases from V and 4 bases from J; junction bases left unmatched: 6. The CDR3 has 15 amino acids. CDR1 and CDR2 from the germline V gene are MGHRA and YSYEKL. The CDR3 is CASSLTGTGGNTIYF. DNA for the CDR3: TGCGCCAGCAGCCTTACCGGGACAGGAGGAAACACCATATATTTT.

The chain recombines TRBV5-1 with TRBJ2-5; 7 bases are shared with TRBD2. With 7 bases clipped from V and 5 bases from J, the junction kept 11 bases outside the gene matches. Germline V gene data show CDR1 as SGHRS and CDR2 as YFSETQ. This CDR3 is 14 amino acids long. The CDR3 DNA reads as TGCGCCAGCGGGGTGGGAGGGGTCGTGGAGACCCAGTACTTC. The encoded protein is CASGVGGVVETQYF.

This chain links TRBV10-2 with TRBJ1-2; D possibly corresponds to TRBD1 (6 bases). Germline CDR1 reads WSHSY; CDR2 reads SAAADI. V lost 3 bases to trimming and J lost 4 bases, with 12 bases between them. The CDR3 totals 14 residues. DNA for the CDR3: TGCGCCAGCAGTGAAGGGGGACAAGGCTATGGCTACACCTTC. This translates into CASSEGGQGYGYTF.

This clone occurred many times. This chain joins TRBV5-1 and TRBJ2-7; 9 bases are a match to TRBD1. Per germline, CDR1 SGHRS and CDR2 YFSETQ. CDR3 length: 14 amino acids. The J segment lost 6 bases and the V segment lost 3 bases, leaving 7 bases of the junction unmatched. CDR3 DNA sequence: TGCGCCAGCAGCTGGAGACAGGGGGTTTCCGAGCAGTACTTC. It is translated as CASSWRQGVSEQYF.

This chain joins TRBV7-2 and TRBJ2-1; weak D call: TRBD1 (8 bases). Trimming shortened V by 8 bases and J by 5 bases, and 16 bases separated the two germline ends. CDR3 length: 14 amino acids. The germline CDR1 and CDR2 sequences are SGHTA and FQGNSA. In DNA form, the CDR3 reads TGTGCCAGCGATTACAGGGGGACTAACAATGAGCAGTTCTTC. This encodes CASDYRGTNNEQFF.

The chain employs TRBV7-9 and TRBJ1-4; D may be TRBD1 (5 bases). Trimming removed 5 bases at V and 7 bases at J, with 17 bases between. Per the germline V gene, CDR1 is SEHNR and CDR2 is FQNEAQ (reference sequence). The CDR3 covers 15 residues. The CDR3 sequence is CASSPFGQGGEKLFF. CDR3 DNA sequence: TGTGCCAGCAGCCCTTTCGGGCAGGGCGGTGAAAAACTGTTTTTT.

This chain joins TRBV4-2 and TRBJ2-5; 7 bases line up with TRBD2. The germline V gene encodes CDR1 LGHNA and CDR2 YNFKEQ. The CDR3 length is 13 residues. Trimming took 1 base from V and 4 from J; bases not matched to a gene: 0. The DNA for the CDR3 is TGTGCCAGCAGCCAAGGGGAGGGAGAGACCCAGTACTTC. Protein product: CASSQGEGETQYF.

The gene calls are TRBV2 and TRBJ1-6, with D possibly being TRBD1 (6 bases). CDR1 SNHLY and CDR2 FYNNEI come from the germline V gene. V was shortened by 5 bases and J by 7 bases, with 18 bases between the two germline ends. The CDR3 spans 16 residues. The CDR3 is CASSPDPGQTNSPLHF. The CDR3 nucleotides are TGTGCCAGCAGTCCTGACCCGGGACAAACGAATTCACCCCTCCACTTT.

V usage is TRBV4-1 and J usage is TRBJ2-1, with TRBD2 identical over 11 bases. V lost 3 bases, J lost 2 bases, and 3 bases stayed unmatched. Germline V gene data show CDR1 as MGHRA and CDR2 as YSYEKL. The CDR3 extends over 16 amino acids. In DNA form, the CDR3 reads TGCGCCAGCAGCCAGGAACTAGCGGGAGCCTACAATGAGCAGTTCTTC. Residues: CASSQELAGAYNEQFF.

This clone has a count of ten or more. CDR3 sequence: CASSRGGVEAFF. The CDR3 DNA sequence: TGTGCCAGCAGCCGAGGAGGGGTCGAAGCTTTCTTT. The chain links TRBV6-5 to TRBJ1-1; tentatively, D is TRBD1 (5 bases). This CDR3 region has 12 residues. Germline V gene data show CDR1 as MNHEY and CDR2 as SVGAGI. Trimming pared 6 bases from V and 8 bases from J, leaving 13 bases between.

The rearrangement uses TRBV4-1 and TRBJ1-1, with TRBD1 matching 7 bases. Looked up from germline, CDR1 is MGHRA and CDR2 is YSYEKL. Trimming at V came to 1 base and at J to 6 bases, leaving 5 bases not matched to a gene. The CDR3 is made up of 14 amino acids. CDR3 residues: CASSQGQGGAEAFF. CDR3 nucleotides: TGCGCCAGCAGCCAAGGCCAGGGGGGAGCTGAAGCTTTCTTT.

This clone appeared a single time. The chain is built from TRBV5-1 and TRBJ1-2; D call uncertain. Germline V CDR1 and CDR2: SGHRS, YFSETQ. The CDR3 runs to 13 residues. The V end was cut by 0 bases, the J end by 7 bases, with 10 bases between. This chain's CDR3 is CASSLALSGGYTF. CDR3 bases: TGCGCCAGCAGCTTGGCCTTATCCGGTGGCTACACCTTC.

This rearrangement joins TRBV9 to TRBJ2-2, with D maybe TRBD1 (5 bases). The germline V gene encodes CDR1 SGDLS and CDR2 YYNGEE. This CDR3 is 14 amino acids long. Trimming left V 0 bases short and J 6 bases short, with 9 bases between. In nucleotides, the CDR3 is TGTGCCAGCAGCGTAGGGTGGGGCCCCGGGGAGCTGTTTTTT. It specifies CASSVGWGPGELFF.

V and J are TRBV3-1 (or the pseudogene TRBV3-2) and TRBJ1-4; perhaps TRBD1 as D (6 bases). CDR3 length: 14 amino acids. The germline gives CDR1 LGHDT, CDR2 YNNKEL (reference sequence). Trimming cost V 4 bases and J 5 bases, with 11 bases left between them. CDR3: CASSPRQANEKLFF. In DNA, the CDR3 is TGTGCCAGCAGCCCCCGACAGGCGAATGAAAAACTGTTTTTT.

The rearrangement joins TRBV29-1 to TRBJ2-5; D not resolved. Trimming cost V 3 bases and J 5 bases, with 10 bases left between them. Per the germline V gene, CDR1 is SQVTM and CDR2 is ANQGSEA. The CDR3 extends over 12 amino acids. CDR3 sequence reads: CSVDQVGETQYF. CDR3 nucleotides: TGCAGCGTTGACCAGGTTGGGGAGACCCAGTACTTC.

The V and J genes are TRBV29-1 and TRBJ1-1, with D unclear. The V and J ends lost 7 bases and 0 bases respectively, with 12 bases between them. Germline V gene data show CDR1 as SQVTM and CDR2 as ANQGSEA. This CDR3 region has 13 residues. CDR3: CSGYTTMNTEAFF. As DNA, the CDR3 is TGCAGCGGATATACTACTATGAACACTGAAGCTTTCTTT.

The chain couples TRBV25-1 to TRBJ1-6; possible D gene TRBD1, 5 bases. This CDR3 region has 15 residues. CDR1 is MGHDK and CDR2 is SYGVNS in the germline V gene. V dropped 4 bases and J dropped 10 bases, with 17 bases sitting between them. The CDR3 DNA reads as TGTGCCAGCAGTGTACTACAGGCGGAGAACTCACCCCTCCACTTT. Its protein product is CASSVLQAENSPLHF. Full variable domain (rest looked up from reference TRBV25-1 and TRBJ1-6): EADIYQTPRYLVIGTGKKITLECSQTMGHDKMYWYQQDPGMELHLIHYSYGVNSTEKGDLSSESTVSRIRTEHFPLTLESARPSHTSQYLCASSVLQAENSPLHFGNGTRLTVT.

Here the CDR3 DNA reads TGTGCCAGCAGTGAACTCACTAGCGTTCTCTACAATGAGCAGTTCTTC. It encodes CASSELTSVLYNEQFF. The chain has TRBV6-1 and TRBJ2-1, with TRBD2 matching 7 bases. This CDR3 contains 16 residues. Germline assignment: CDR1 MNHNS and CDR2 SASEGT. The V gene end was trimmed by 2 bases and the J gene end by 3 bases; junction bases not matched to a gene: 7.

The chain combines TRBV2 with TRBJ2-3, with a possible D match to TRBD2 (6 bases). Germline CDR1 SNHLY, CDR2 FYNNEI. The CDR3 totals 16 residues. V dropped 6 bases and J dropped 3 bases, with 19 bases sitting between them. CDR3 protein: CASSPPGGVATDTQYF. Written as DNA, the CDR3 is TGTGCCAGCAGCCCCCCCGGAGGGGTCGCGACAGATACGCAGTATTTT. The full variable domain, rest sourced from reference TRBV2 and TRBJ2-3, is EPEVTQTPSHQVTQMGQEVILRCVPISNHLYFYWYRQILGQKVEFLVSFYNNEISEKSEIFDDQFSVERPDGSNFTLKIRSTKLEDSAMYFCASSPPGGVATDTQYFGPGTRLTVL.

As for this clone: One junction end disagrees with the germline gene, perhaps due to a read error. The V call is TRBV30, the J call TRBJ1-6; D remains unclear. The CDR3 contains 13 residues. Germline V gene sequence: CDR1 GTSNPN, CDR2 SVGIG (reference sequence). This chain's CDR3 is CAWTAGLTSALHF. As DNA, the CDR3 is TGTGCCTGGACGGCAGGACTGACTTCAGCCCTCCACTTT. Filled out from reference TRBV30 and TRBJ1-6, the complete variable domain reads SQTIHQWPATLVQPVGSPLSLECTVEGTSNPNLYWYRQAAGRGLQLLFYSVGIGQISSEVPQNLSASRPQDRQFILSSKKLLLSDSGFYLCAWTAGLTSALHFGNGTRLTVT.